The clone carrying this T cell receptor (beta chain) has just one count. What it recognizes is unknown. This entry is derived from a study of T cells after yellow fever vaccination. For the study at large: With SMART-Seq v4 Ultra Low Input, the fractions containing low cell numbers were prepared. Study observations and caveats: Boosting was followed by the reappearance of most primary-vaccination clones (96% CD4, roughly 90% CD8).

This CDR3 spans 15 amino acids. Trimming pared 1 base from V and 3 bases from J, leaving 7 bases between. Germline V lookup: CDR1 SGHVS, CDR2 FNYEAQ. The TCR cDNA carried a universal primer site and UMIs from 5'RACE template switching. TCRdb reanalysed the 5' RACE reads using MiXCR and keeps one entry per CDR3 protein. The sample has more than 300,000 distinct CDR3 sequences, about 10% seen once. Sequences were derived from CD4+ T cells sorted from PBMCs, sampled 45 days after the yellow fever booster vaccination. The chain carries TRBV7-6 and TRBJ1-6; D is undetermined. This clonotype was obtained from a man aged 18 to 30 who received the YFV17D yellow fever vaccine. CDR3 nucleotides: TGTGCCAGCAGCTTAGAAGAAAGCTATAATTCACCCCTCCACTTT. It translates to CASSLEESYNSPLHF.